A selection of T cell receptor beta chains follows, all from one sample in a study of T-cell reconstitution after alpha-beta-depleted transplantation in children. MiXCR, applied by TCRdb to the PCR reads, yields one record per CDR3 protein. The table has about 980,000 distinct CDR3 sequences, about 26% seen once. This specimen consisted of PBMCs, mostly from graft donor cells, obtained 360 days after TCRalphabeta/CD19-depleted stem cell transplant. The origin of the receptors is a boy less than two years old who had a stem cell transplant for SCID, so the T cells may come from the graft donor. The CDR3 runs from the conserved cysteine through the conserved F or W.

J gene,V gene,CDR3 length,CDR3 protein
TRBJ2-1,TRBV7-3,16,CASSYEAGGSYNEQFF
TRBJ1-2,TRBV20-1,13,CSARRPFLPGYTF
TRBJ2-1,TRBV20-1,15,CSAQIRDGTYNEQFF
TRBJ1-4,TRBV12-3/TRBV12-4,15,CASSLNVAGDGKLFF
TRBJ2-7,TRBV7-8,14,CASLKAPLGNEQYF
TRBJ2-1,TRBV18,16,CASSPLRRVAYNEQFF
TRBJ2-3,TRBV7-2,17,CASSGPSSGASTDTQYF
TRBJ2-2,TRBV5-1,16,CASSATGGAYTGELFF
TRBJ2-6,TRBV5-1,17,CASSLAGEGAGANVLTF
TRBJ2-7,TRBV5-1,17,CASSLEGGALGRYEQYF
TRBJ2-1,TRBV20-1,14,CSANTGSSYNEQFF
TRBJ2-5,TRBV13,13,CASSRTEQETQYF
TRBJ2-1,TRBV4-1,15,CASSQTGLSYNEQFF
TRBJ2-1,TRBV3-1,15,CASSPRAYPYNEQFF
TRBJ1-1,TRBV20-1,13,CSAADKQNTEAFF
TRBJ2-7,TRBV12-3/TRBV12-4,15,CASSDAQGAYYEQYF
TRBJ2-2,TRBV20-1,17,CSARGNRGRKNTGELFF
TRBJ2-7,TRBV7-2,14,CASSSQTGSYEQYF
TRBJ2-7,TRBV28,13,CASSRTGGNEQYF
TRBJ1-5,TRBV5-5,15,CASSPRQGRDQPQHF
TRBJ2-7,TRBV21-1,16,CASSPPTGQASYEQYF
TRBJ2-1,TRBV15,16,CATSRDSGYSYNEQFF
TRBJ2-7,TRBV7-9,15,CASSPTRGMSYEQYF
TRBJ2-3,TRBV11-1,20,CASSFGLAGGTWASTDTQYF
TRBJ2-3,TRBV7-8,16,CASRPRTSGTRDTQYF
TRBJ2-3,TRBV3-1,14,CASSSFLGTDTQYF
TRBJ2-7,TRBV28,11,CASSTDYEQYF
TRBJ2-5,TRBV28,17,CASSLSTGTLLGETQYF
TRBJ2-3,TRBV12-3/TRBV12-4,16,CASSLMGGSSTDTQYF
TRBJ2-4,TRBV12-3/TRBV12-4,16,CASSPLAGGSKNIQYF
TRBJ1-2,TRBV6-2/TRBV6-3,14,CASSRLEAAYGYTF
TRBJ2-1,TRBV5-1,15,CASSSGGAGGREQFF
TRBJ1-5,TRBV4-2,19,CASSHRGTGVTSGNQPQHF
TRBJ2-1,TRBV20-1,11,CSARWKRLQFF
TRBJ2-3,TRBV27,14,CASSLWQGTDTQYF
TRBJ2-2,TRBV7-9,14,CASSPPSGPGELFF
TRBJ2-1,TRBV7-9,14,CASSSAGTGGEQFF
TRBJ2-7,TRBV28,15,CASSSLGVPEYEQYF
TRBJ2-2,TRBV12-3/TRBV12-4,15,CASSPRQGVSGELFF
TRBJ2-1,TRBV28,15,CASRVGDLGLDEQFF
TRBJ1-6,TRBV11-2,15,CASSLERTENSPLHF
TRBJ2-1,TRBV28,17,CASSPRDRAYPYNEQFF
TRBJ2-7,TRBV7-9,13,CASSDGQPYEQYF
TRBJ2-5,TRBV29-1,12,CSVSSREETQYF
TRBJ2-7,TRBV10-2,14,CASSGWDRGGEQYF
TRBJ2-2,TRBV12-3/TRBV12-4,18,CASSPTFGSGGPTGELFF
TRBJ2-3,TRBV7-9,14,CASTSVRVTDTQYF
TRBJ1-1,TRBV7-9,14,CASSLVGTGTEAFF